Shown below are 31 T cell receptor beta chains from a single sample sequenced in a study of cytomegalovirus exposure and HLA in healthy donors (TCRdb year 2017). The library was prepared using the immunoSEQ multiplex PCR assay. A mixture of 60 forward primers for TCR Vbeta segments and 13 reverse primers for TCR Jbeta segments was used in the multiplex PCR. TCRdb holds this immuneACCESS table with in-frame rearrangements only. Some clones are missing; in checked studies, unresolved V genes explain under half, and the rest has no known cause. Counted in this sample were 210,000 or so clones; around 76% of them appeared once. The top ten clonotypes cover 0.63% of the sample. The sample taken for sequencing was PBMCs. The receptors stem from a man aged 18-30 years in good health and CMV-seronegative.

The chain is built from TRBV6-5 and TRBJ1-3; D is perhaps TRBD1 (5 bases). The CDR3 is 15 residues long. Between the trimmed V and J ends, which lost 0 bases and 0 bases, there was a span of 6 bases. Germline loops: CDR1 MNHEY, CDR2 SVGAGI. CDR3 protein: CASSYSTASGNTIYF. The CDR3 region has the DNA TGTGCCAGCAGTTACTCGACAGCCTCTGGAAACACCATATATTTT.

The CDR3 nucleotides are TGTGCCAGCAAGGAGGGGGGGTTGTGGCACACCGGGGAGCTGTTTTTT. This encodes CASKEGGLWHTGELFF. The V call is TRBV2, the J call TRBJ2-2; tentatively, D is TRBD2 (7 bases). This CDR3 contains 16 residues. The germline V gene encodes CDR1 SNHLY and CDR2 FYNNEI. V was clipped by 7 bases and J by 3 bases, with 18 bases between them.

J is TRBJ2-1 and V is TRBV5-1; 11 bases map to TRBD2. This CDR3 has 16 amino acids. Trimming cost V 1 base and J 9 bases; bases outside gene matches: 9. Germline lookup yields CDR1 SGHRS and CDR2 YFSETQ. The CDR3 nucleotides are TGCGCCAGCAGCTTGCTACAATTAGCGGGAGGGGGTGAGCAGTTCTTC. Its protein product is CASSLLQLAGGGEQFF.

The genes are TRBV6-5 and TRBJ2-7, with a tentative D call TRBD1 (5 bases). Germline V lookup: CDR1 MNHEY, CDR2 SVGAGI. The CDR3 extends over 13 amino acids. Trimming took off 4 bases at V and 4 bases at J, with 11 bases between the two ends. CDR3 DNA: TGTGCCAGCAGTTTGACAGTTAAATACGAGCAGTACTTC. This encodes CASSLTVKYEQYF.

This clone was detected a few times. The J gene is TRBJ2-4, the V gene TRBV29-1, with 10 bases fitting TRBD2. Germline CDR1 reads SQVTM; CDR2 reads ANQGSEA. V dropped 3 bases and J dropped 6; count of bases not matched to a gene: 8. This CDR3 is built from 15 residues. This CDR3 is CSVERLAGVGNIQYF. Written as DNA, the CDR3 is TGCAGCGTTGAGCGTCTAGCGGGAGTAGGAAACATTCAGTACTTC.

This chain links TRBV5-1 with TRBJ2-3; TRBD2 agrees at 11 bases. The germline gives CDR1 SGHRS, CDR2 YFSETQ. Trimming at V came to 4 bases and at J to 6 bases, leaving 10 bases not matched to a gene. The CDR3 extends over 16 amino acids. This chain's CDR3 is CASSAETSGAADTQYF. The CDR3 nucleotides are TGCGCCAGCAGCGCAGAGACTAGCGGGGCTGCGGATACGCAGTATTTT.

This clone was seen a handful of times. The chain combines TRBV5-4 with TRBJ2-3, with 11 bases aligning to TRBD2. The ends lost 5 bases at V and 6 bases at J; junction bases unmatched: 14. Germline assignment: CDR1 SGHNT and CDR2 YYREEE (reference sequence). The CDR3 sequence is 17 residues long. As DNA, the CDR3 is TGTGCCAGCAGGCGGGGAGGAATAGCGGGAGGGGTGGATACGCAGTATTTT. This encodes CASRRGGIAGGVDTQYF.

The V call is TRBV5-1, the J call TRBJ1-1, with D possibly being TRBD1 (6 bases). The CDR3 totals 14 residues. The V end was cut by 0 bases, the J end by 4 bases, with 10 bases between. In germline, CDR1 is SGHRS, CDR2 YFSETQ. The CDR3, as DNA: TGCGCCAGCAGCTTGGACAGGGCGAGCACTGAAGCTTTCTTT. This gives the protein CASSLDRASTEAFF.

This CDR3 reads CASSLKRAGGTDTQYF. In DNA, the CDR3 is TGTGCCAGCAGTTTAAAGAGGGCCGGGGGCACAGATACGCAGTATTTT. The chain has TRBV27 and TRBJ2-3, with D possibly TRBD2 on 5 matching bases. V lost 2 bases and J 1 base, leaving 13 bases between the germline ends. Per germline, CDR1 MNHEY and CDR2 SMNVEV (reference sequence). The CDR3 covers 16 residues.

The chain is built from TRBV27 and TRBJ1-1; no definite D call. In germline, CDR1 is MNHEY, CDR2 SMNVEV (reference sequence). V was clipped by 8 bases and J by 1 base, with 11 bases between them. The CDR3 extends over 13 amino acids. The CDR3 protein is CASGTDTNTEAFF. The CDR3 DNA is TGTGCCAGCGGCACAGATACGAACACTGAAGCTTTCTTT.

This clone was found once. The rearrangement joins TRBV27 to TRBJ2-6; D unclear. CDR1 is MNHEY, CDR2 SMNVEV, per germline (reference sequence). V lost 4 bases, J lost 2 bases, and 15 bases lay in between. There are 17 residues in the CDR3. The CDR3 loop is CASSSASGSAGANVLTF. The CDR3 nucleotides read TGTGCCAGCAGTTCAGCTTCGGGTAGTGCTGGGGCCAACGTCCTGACTTTC.

The rearrangement uses TRBV2 and TRBJ2-7, with TRBD2 matching over 8 bases. Germline V CDR1 and CDR2: SNHLY, FYNNEI. This CDR3 contains 13 residues. Trimming cost V 7 bases and J 2 bases; bases outside gene matches: 4. CDR3 loop: CASIERGTYEQYF. CDR3 sequence (DNA): TGTGCCAGCATCGAGCGGGGGACCTACGAGCAGTACTTC.

The genes are TRBV19 and TRBJ2-3; 12 bases are a match to TRBD2. This CDR3 is 17 amino acids long. Germline V CDR1 and CDR2: LNHDA, SQIVND (reference sequence). V shed 5 bases, J shed 4 bases, and the junction held 10 bases outside the gene matches. DNA for the CDR3: TGTGCCAGTAGTCCCCGACGACTAGCGGGAGCTCCAGATACGCAGTATTTT. Encoded protein: CASSPRRLAGAPDTQYF.

The chain employs TRBV5-4 and TRBJ2-7; 7 nucleotides align to TRBD1. V shed 7 bases, J shed 5 bases, and the junction held 9 bases outside the gene matches. Germline CDR1 reads SGHNT; CDR2 reads YYREEE (reference sequence). CDR3 length: 13 amino acids. The CDR3 loop is CASSPWDSNEQYF. CDR3 coding DNA: TGTGCCAGCTCTCCCTGGGACAGCAACGAGCAGTACTTC.

In its sample, this clone was seen a few times. CDR3 protein: CASSLLGTGGWNTEAFF. As DNA, the CDR3 is TGTGCCAGCAGCTTATTGGGCACCGGGGGGTGGAACACTGAAGCTTTCTTT. The chain has TRBV7-6 and TRBJ1-1, with a weak D call TRBD1 (5 bases). Looked up from germline, CDR1 is SGHVS and CDR2 is FNYEAQ. V gave up 2 bases and J gave up 1 base, with 17 bases separating them. The length of the CDR3 is 17 residues.

The chain employs TRBV28 and TRBJ1-2, with a tentative D call TRBD1 (5 bases). The CDR3 sequence is 16 residues long. V gave up 6 bases and J gave up 5 bases, with 22 bases separating them. CDR1 MDHEN and CDR2 SYDVKM come from the germline V gene. This chain's CDR3 is CASSPPRPTVPYGYTF. CDR3 coding DNA: TGTGCCAGCAGCCCCCCAAGGCCGACAGTCCCTTATGGCTACACCTTC.

This chain connects TRBV15 to TRBJ2-3; TRBD2 matches at 15 bases. CDR3 length equals 18 residues. After removal of 0 bases from V and 5 bases from J, the junction contained 6 bases not matched to a gene. The germline V gene has CDR1 LNHNV and CDR2 YYDKDF (reference sequence). Written as DNA, the CDR3 is TGTGCCACCAGCAGAGATTCGCAGGGACTAGCGGGGGGAGATACGCAGTATTTT. Translating gives CATSRDSQGLAGGDTQYF.

The rearrangement links TRBV28 to TRBJ2-3; tentative D call: TRBD1 (5 bases). Trimming cost V 2 bases and J 2 bases, with 8 bases left between them. Looked up from germline, CDR1 is MDHEN and CDR2 is SYDVKM. The CDR3 is 14 amino acids. The CDR3 nucleotides read TGTGCCAGCAGTTTAGGGGCGGACACAGATACGCAGTATTTT. The encoded protein is CASSLGADTDTQYF.

The rearrangement joins TRBV25-1 to TRBJ2-5, with 7 bases aligning to TRBD1. The better agreement between TRBJ2-7 and the DNA end casts doubt on the J call. Per the germline V gene, CDR1 is MGHDK and CDR2 is SYGVNS. The length of the CDR3 is 15 residues. This CDR3 reads CASSETRGQSYEQYF. Written as DNA, the CDR3 is TGTGCCAGCAGTGAGACAAGGGGGCAGTCCTACGAGCAGTACTTC.

This chain joins TRBV5-1 and TRBJ2-3; TRBD2 matches at 7 bases. The CDR3 contains 15 residues. Germline loops: CDR1 SGHRS, CDR2 YFSETQ. V shed 4 bases, J shed 1 base, and the junction held 6 bases outside the gene matches. This CDR3 reads CASSPAGVRTDTQYF. The CDR3 DNA is TGCGCCAGCAGCCCCGCGGGGGTCCGCACAGATACGCAGTATTTT.

The chain combines TRBV19 with TRBJ1-5; 9 bases map to TRBD1. Unmatched junction bases numbered 3, after V lost 5 bases and J lost 4 bases. The CDR3 totals 14 residues. CDR1 and CDR2 from the germline V gene are LNHDA and SQIVND (reference sequence). CDR3 region: CASSGDRDNQPQHF. DNA for the CDR3: TGTGCCAGTAGTGGGGACAGGGATAATCAGCCCCAGCATTTT.

J is TRBJ2-7 and V is TRBV28; 7 bases are shared with TRBD1. CDR3 length: 18 residues. Trimming cost V 7 bases and J 0 bases; bases outside gene matches: 18. In germline, CDR1 is MDHEN, CDR2 SYDVKM. CDR3 DNA: TGTGCCAGCACCATTGAGGCCTACAGGGGACCGAGCTCCTACGAGCAGTACTTC. Residues: CASTIEAYRGPSSYEQYF.

The rearrangement uses TRBV7-9 and TRBJ1-5; D uncertain. V was cut by 1 base and J by 3 bases, with 7 bases left in between. This CDR3 is built from 14 residues. Germline V gives CDR1 SEHNR, CDR2 FQNEAQ (reference sequence). The CDR3 DNA reads TGTGCCAGCAGCTTAGTTCCGTCCAATCAGCCCCAGCATTTT. Residues: CASSLVPSNQPQHF.

As for this clone: The junction departs from germline at one end; a sequencing error may be responsible. Additional DNA sequences in this sample encode the identical CDR3. This chain connects TRBV7-7 to TRBJ2-3; 9 nucleotides line up with TRBD2. This CDR3 is built from 15 residues. Germline CDR1 reads SSHAT; CDR2 reads FNYEAQ (reference sequence). CDR3 residues: CASSLRTSGTDTQYF. CDR3 in DNA: TGTGCTAGCAGCTTAAGGACTAGCGGCACAGATACGCAGTATTTT.

The genes are TRBV10-3 and TRBJ1-2, with D unclear. This CDR3 spans 15 amino acids. Trimming stripped 4 bases from V and 2 bases from J, with 14 bases between. Germline CDR1 and CDR2: ENHRY and SYGVKD. CDR3 bases: TGTGCCATCAGTGCTTTCGAACACCAAAACTATGGCTACACCTTC. Its translation: CAISAFEHQNYGYTF.

The gene calls are TRBV27 and TRBJ2-1; the D gene is possibly TRBD2 (7 bases). The CDR3 consists of 15 residues. Germline V gene sequence: CDR1 MNHEY, CDR2 SMNVEV (reference sequence). The V and J ends lost 3 bases and 7 bases respectively, with 16 bases between them. The CDR3 DNA sequence: TGTGCCAGCAGTTTTCGGCTAGCGGACAGTAATGAGCAGTTCTTC. This sequence encodes CASSFRLADSNEQFF.

CDR3 protein: CASSFLTGPADWETQYF. DNA for the CDR3: TGTGCCAGCAGCTTTTTGACAGGGCCAGCCGATTGGGAGACCCAGTACTTC. This chain joins TRBV12-1 and TRBJ2-5; the table names TRBD1, a call not compared with the DNA. TRBV12-1 is reported as a pseudogene. This CDR3 comprises 17 residues.

The gene calls are TRBV30 and TRBJ1-3, with a possible D match to TRBD1 (5 bases). This CDR3 has 14 residues. V was trimmed by 5 bases and J by 0 bases, leaving 11 bases between them. Germline CDR1 reads GTSNPN; CDR2 reads SVGIG (reference sequence). The DNA of the CDR3 is TGTGCCTGGGGGGCCGGGTACTCTGGAAACACCATATATTTT. Translation gives CAWGAGYSGNTIYF.

The chain couples TRBV5-1 to TRBJ1-2, with 8 bases fitting TRBD1. V lost 4 bases, J lost 3 bases, and 11 bases stayed unmatched. CDR3 length: 16 residues. The germline gives CDR1 SGHRS, CDR2 YFSETQ. The CDR3 DNA sequence: TGCGCCAGCAGCCTCAACGCCCCGACAGGGGACTATGGCTACACCTTC. Translating gives CASSLNAPTGDYGYTF.

This chain joins TRBV28 and TRBJ1-1; D is possibly TRBD1 (5 bases). The CDR3 is made up of 14 amino acids. Trimming stripped 4 bases from V and 5 bases from J, with 14 bases between. Germline V gene sequence: CDR1 MDHEN, CDR2 SYDVKM. CDR3 nucleotide sequence: TGTGCCAGCAGTTACCTGGGGTCAGGGACTGAAGCTTTCTTT. This codes for CASSYLGSGTEAFF.

The J gene is TRBJ2-3, the V gene TRBV27; D is possibly TRBD1 (6 bases). V lost 1 base, J lost 9 bases, and 17 bases lay in between. The CDR3 has 15 amino acids. Per the germline V gene, CDR1 is MNHEY and CDR2 is SMNVEV (reference sequence). The CDR3 nucleotides are TGTGCCAGCAGTTTATGGGGCAGGGGAAAGGACACGCAGTATTTT. Its translation is CASSLWGRGKDTQYF.